The 14 T cell receptor beta chains presented below share a single source sample, sequenced in a study of Ad26.COV2.S vaccination and SARS-CoV-2 variants (dated by TCRdb to the early 2020s). The library came from the immunoSEQ multiplex PCR assay. The source is immuneACCESS, and TCRdb retained only in-frame sequences with V and J called. Part of the clones is not carried over; for the studies checked, unresolved V genes explain less than half of this, and the remainder is unexplained. The sample includes 300,000 to 350,000 clones, with 70% to 90% observed a single time. The ten largest make up around 2.2% of the sample. In the paper's terms, the treatment or condition label means: roughly 19 received Ad26.COV2.S at low or high dose, single or two shots; 5 received placebo; per-sample allocation not given. For vaccine and placebo recipients, the sequenced repertoires came from samples collected on day 63 after the first injection.

The sample in question was peripheral blood, obtained in a trial of Ad26.COV2.S vaccine versus placebo. Every receptor here comes from a person aged 18-65 years who received the Ad26.COV2.S COVID-19 vaccine or a placebo.

The chain uses TRBV6-4 and TRBJ1-5; D may be TRBD1 (5 bases). The V end was cut by 6 bases, the J end by 5 bases, with 14 bases between. CDR1 MRHNA and CDR2 SNTAGT come from the germline V gene. The CDR3 consists of 14 residues. CDR3 residues: CASSSEGGDQPQHF. The CDR3 DNA sequence: TGTGCCAGCAGCTCGGAGGGAGGGGATCAGCCCCAGCATTTT.

The count of this clone is one. The chain couples TRBV6-5 to TRBJ1-1; D might be TRBD1 (6 bases). This CDR3 has 13 amino acids. V was pared by 6 bases and J by 1 base, with 9 bases between. Germline lookup yields CDR1 MNHEY and CDR2 SVGAGI. The CDR3 protein is CASRTRGNTEAFF. The CDR3 bases are TGTGCCAGCAGGACCAGGGGGAACACTGAAGCTTTCTTT.

The chain carries TRBV5-4 and TRBJ1-6; tentative D call: TRBD1 (6 bases). The CDR3 runs to 14 residues. Deletions cut 0 bases from V and 10 bases from J, with 11 bases between. Per germline, CDR1 SGHNT and CDR2 YYREEE (reference sequence). The CDR3 coding sequence is TGTGCCAGCAGCTTGGAACAGGGAGGCTCACCCCTCCACTTT. It specifies CASSLEQGGSPLHF.

CDR3 residues: CASSPSQGGRDTQYF. In DNA form, the CDR3 reads TGTGCCAGCAGCCCTTCACAGGGGGGAAGGGATACGCAGTATTTT. The chain has TRBV7-3 and TRBJ2-3; 8 positions agree with TRBD1. Germline V gene data show CDR1 as SGHTA and CDR2 as FQGTGA. This CDR3 has 15 residues. V gave up 5 bases and J gave up 6 bases; unmatched junction bases: 10.

The genes are TRBV5-1 and TRBJ2-3; weak D call: TRBD1 (5 bases). The germline gives CDR1 SGHRS, CDR2 YFSETQ. The CDR3 contains 16 residues. Trimming shortened V by 4 bases and J by 1 base, and 16 bases separated the two germline ends. CDR3 loop: CASSLGRGVGTDTQYF. CDR3 DNA: TGCGCCAGCAGCCTGGGAAGGGGTGTCGGCACAGATACGCAGTATTTT. Full variable domain (rest looked up from reference TRBV5-1 and TRBJ2-3): KAGVTQTPRYLIKTRGQQVTLSCSPISGHRSVSWYQQTPGQGLQFLFEYFSETQRNKGNFPGRFSGRQFSNSRSEMNVSTLELGDSALYLCASSLGRGVGTDTQYFGPGTRLTVL.

The chain carries TRBV28 and TRBJ1-2; 7 bases align to TRBD1. CDR1 is MDHEN and CDR2 is SYDVKM in the germline V gene. The CDR3 contains 16 residues. Losses at the gene ends were 5 bases for V and 2 bases for J; bases not matched to a gene: 11. The CDR3 spells CASSPPGGRPNYGYTF. In DNA, the CDR3 is TGTGCCAGCAGTCCCCCAGGGGGGAGACCCAACTATGGCTACACCTTC.

The sample holds a few counts of this clone. The chain joins TRBV27 to TRBJ1-2, with D uncertain. CDR1 MNHEY and CDR2 SMNVEV come from the germline V gene (reference sequence). Trimming left V 4 bases short and J 0 bases short, with 9 bases between. The length of the CDR3 is 14 residues. CDR3 region: CASSWRATNYGYTF. DNA of the CDR3: TGTGCCAGCAGTTGGAGGGCGACTAACTATGGCTACACCTTC.

This rearrangement joins TRBV21-1 to TRBJ2-3. TRBV21-1 is a pseudogene. CDR3 length: 15 amino acids. The CDR3 sequence: CASTDRGSFTDTQYF. CDR3 DNA sequence: TGTGCCAGCACCGACCGGGGCAGCTTCACAGATACGCAGTATTTT.

The rearrangement joins TRBV2 to TRBJ1-2, with 7 nucleotides matching TRBD1. The CDR3 length is 16 residues. V dropped 2 bases and J dropped 0; count of bases not matched to a gene: 6. CDR1 and CDR2 (germline): SNHLY, FYNNEI. The CDR3 loop reads CASSESQGGANYGYTF. DNA for the CDR3: TGTGCCAGCAGTGAATCCCAGGGGGGAGCTAACTATGGCTACACCTTC.

The chain combines TRBV11-1 with TRBJ2-3; D is uncertain. Trimming removed 4 bases from V and 10 bases from J, with 9 bases in between. Germline assignment: CDR1 SGHAT and CDR2 FQDESV (reference sequence). The CDR3 has 11 amino acids. The CDR3 is CASSSLGSQYF. CDR3 coding DNA: TGTGCCAGCAGCTCCCTGGGGTCGCAGTATTTT.

The chain links TRBV28 to TRBJ2-3; TRBD2 matches at 7 bases. Unmatched junction bases numbered 9, after V lost 6 bases and J lost 3 bases. The CDR3 loop spans 15 amino acids. Germline loops: CDR1 MDHEN, CDR2 SYDVKM. The chain's CDR3 is CASSGGGSDTDTQYF. CDR3 nucleotide sequence: TGTGCCAGCAGCGGCGGGGGTAGTGATACAGATACGCAGTATTTT. The full variable domain, with the rest looked up from reference TRBV28 and TRBJ2-3, is DVKVTQSSRYLVKRTGEKVFLECVQDMDHENMFWYRQDPGLGLRLIYFSYDVKMKEKGDIPEGYSVSREKKERFSLILESASTNQTSMYLCASSGGGSDTDTQYFGPGTRLTVL.

The CDR3 DNA is TGTGCCAGCAGCACAATAGCGGGGGGGAATCAGTTCTTC. Residues: CASSTIAGGNQFF. The chain carries TRBV7-2 and TRBJ2-1, with 11 bases aligning to TRBD2. The length of the CDR3 is 13 residues. With V trimmed by 5 bases and J by 13 bases, 7 bases remained unmatched. Germline-derived CDR1 and CDR2 are SGHTA and FQGNSA.

The J gene is TRBJ2-1, the V gene TRBV11-3, with a weak D call TRBD2 (5 bases). The CDR3 has 15 amino acids. Trimming shortened V by 0 bases and J by 9 bases, and 15 bases separated the two germline ends. CDR1 is SGHNT and CDR2 is YENEEA in the germline V gene. The CDR3 sequence: CASSLDRFEGIEQFF. The CDR3 region has the DNA TGTGCCAGCAGCTTAGATCGTTTCGAGGGTATTGAGCAGTTCTTC. Together with reference TRBV11-3 and TRBJ2-1, the CDR3 gives the full variable domain: EAGVVQSPRYKIIEKKQPVAFWCNPISGHNTLYWYLQNLGQGPELLIRYENEEAVDDSQLPKDRFSAERLKGVDSTLKIQPAELGDSAVYLCASSLDRFEGIEQFFGPGTRLTVL.

This clone was observed once. V and J are TRBV7-9 and TRBJ2-6; no definite D call. The CDR3 totals 15 residues. V lost 5 bases and J 0 bases, leaving 8 bases between the germline ends. Germline V gene data show CDR1 as SEHNR and CDR2 as FQNEAQ (reference sequence). The CDR3 nucleotides read TGTGCCAGCAGCCCCCAAGGCTCTGGGGCCAACGTCCTGACTTTC. Translation: CASSPQGSGANVLTF.